This T cell receptor (beta chain) is drawn from a study of identifying expanded T cells in peripheral blood. CDR1 is SGHNT, CDR2 YYREEE, per germline (reference sequence). Trimming removed 0 bases at V and 0 bases at J, with 5 bases between. This CDR3 is built from 14 residues. This clone was recorded a few times. Clones were sequenced by immunoSEQ multiplex PCR, and TCRdb holds only the in-frame ones, with some missing. The repertoire holds about 94,000 clones, with roughly 86% as singletons. The receptor's source is a person aged 18 to 75 in good health. Sequencing input: blood. The rearrangement links TRBV5-4 to TRBJ2-3, with D unclear. The CDR3 bases are TGTGCCAGCAGCTTGGTAACTAGCACAGATACGCAGTATTTT. Translated: CASSLVTSTDTQYF. Filled out from reference TRBV5-4 and TRBJ2-3, the complete variable domain reads ETGVTQSPTHLIKTRGQQVTLRCSSQSGHNTVSWYQQALGQGPQFIFQYYREEENGRGNFPPRFSGLQFPNYSSELNVNALELDDSALYLCASSLVTSTDTQYFGPGTRLTVL.